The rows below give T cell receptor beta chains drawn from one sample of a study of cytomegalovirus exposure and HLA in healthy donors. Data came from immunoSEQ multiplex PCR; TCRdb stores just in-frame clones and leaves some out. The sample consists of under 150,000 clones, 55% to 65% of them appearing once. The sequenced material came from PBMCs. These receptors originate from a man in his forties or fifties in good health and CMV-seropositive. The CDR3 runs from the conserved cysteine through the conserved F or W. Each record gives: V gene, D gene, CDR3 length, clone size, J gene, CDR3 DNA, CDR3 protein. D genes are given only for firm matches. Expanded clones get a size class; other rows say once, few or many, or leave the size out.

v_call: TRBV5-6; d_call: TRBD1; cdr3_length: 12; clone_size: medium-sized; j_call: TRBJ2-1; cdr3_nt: TGTGCCAGCAGCGTTACCGGGACAGGGTTGGTCTTC; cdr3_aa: CASSVTGTGLVF
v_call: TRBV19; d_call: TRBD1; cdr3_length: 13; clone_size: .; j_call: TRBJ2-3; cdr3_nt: TGTGCCAGTAGTACCGGACAGGCAGATACGCAGTATTTT; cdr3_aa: CASSTGQADTQYF
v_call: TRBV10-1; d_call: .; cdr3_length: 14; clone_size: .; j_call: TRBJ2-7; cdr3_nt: TGCGCCAGCAGTGAGGGCCTGTCTTTCTACGAGCAGTACTTC; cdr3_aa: CASSEGLSFYEQYF
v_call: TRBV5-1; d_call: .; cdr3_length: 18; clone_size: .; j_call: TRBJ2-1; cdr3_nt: TGCGCCAGCAGCTTGAAAATCCTAGCTAGTAGCTCCTACAATGAGCAGTTCTTC; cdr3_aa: CASSLKILASSSYNEQFF
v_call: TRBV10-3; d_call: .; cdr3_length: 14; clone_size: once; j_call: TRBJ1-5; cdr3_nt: TGTGCCATCATTAGCCCTTGGAGCAATCAGCCCCAGCATTTT; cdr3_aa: CAIISPWSNQPQHF
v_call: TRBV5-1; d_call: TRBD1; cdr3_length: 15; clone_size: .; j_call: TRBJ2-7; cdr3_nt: TGCGCCAGCAGCCCCGGGACAGGGAACCTCTACGAGCAGTACTTC; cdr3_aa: CASSPGTGNLYEQYF
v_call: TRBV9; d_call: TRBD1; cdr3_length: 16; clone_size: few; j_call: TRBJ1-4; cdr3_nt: TGTGCCAGCAGCGTAGGTATGATGGACAGGGCTGAAAAACTGTTTTTT; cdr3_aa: CASSVGMMDRAEKLFF
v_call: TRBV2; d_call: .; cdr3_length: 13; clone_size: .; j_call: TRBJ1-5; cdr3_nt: TGTGCCAGCACCGGACAGTACAATCAGCCCCAGCATTTT; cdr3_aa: CASTGQYNQPQHF
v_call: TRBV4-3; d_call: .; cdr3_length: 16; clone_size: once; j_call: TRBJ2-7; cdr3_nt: TGCGCCAGCAGCCAAGATGTGGGGGCAGGGCCACGAGAGCAGTACTTC; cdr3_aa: CASSQDVGAGPREQYF
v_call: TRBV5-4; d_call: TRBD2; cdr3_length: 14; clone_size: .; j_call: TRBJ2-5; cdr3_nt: TGTGCCAGCAGAGAGGCTAGCGGGAGTGAGACCCAGTACTTC; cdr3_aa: CASREASGSETQYF
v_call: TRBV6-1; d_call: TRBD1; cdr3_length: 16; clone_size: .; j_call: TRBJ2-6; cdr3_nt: TGTGCCAGCAGTGGATGGACAGGTAGGGTCCGGGGCGTCCTGACTTTC; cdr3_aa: CASSGWTGRVRGVLTF
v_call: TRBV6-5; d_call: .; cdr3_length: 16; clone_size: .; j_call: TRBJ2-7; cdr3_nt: TGTGCCAGCAGTTACTCCCCTGCGGAGGGTTCCTACGAGCAGTACTTC; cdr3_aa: CASSYSPAEGSYEQYF
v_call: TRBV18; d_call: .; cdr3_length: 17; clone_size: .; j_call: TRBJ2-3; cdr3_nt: TGTGCCAGCTCACCACCTCGGGACACATTTGGCACAGATACGCAGTATTTT; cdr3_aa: CASSPPRDTFGTDTQYF
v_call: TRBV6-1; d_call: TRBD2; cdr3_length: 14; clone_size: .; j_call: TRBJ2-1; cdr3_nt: TGTGCCATTCAGGGACTAGCGGGGCCATATGAGCAGTTCTTC; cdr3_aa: CAIQGLAGPYEQFF
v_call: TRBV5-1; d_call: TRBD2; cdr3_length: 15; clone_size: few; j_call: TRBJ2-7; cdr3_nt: TGCGCCAGCAGCTTACTAGCGGGGGGGGCCTACGAGCAGTACTTC; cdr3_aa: CASSLLAGGAYEQYF
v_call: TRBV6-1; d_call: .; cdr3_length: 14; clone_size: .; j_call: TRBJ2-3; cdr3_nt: TGTGCCAGCAGTGCCGGGAGCTACACAGATACGCAGTATTTT; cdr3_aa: CASSAGSYTDTQYF
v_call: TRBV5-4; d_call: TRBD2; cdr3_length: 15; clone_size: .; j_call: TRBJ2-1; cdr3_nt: TGTGCCAGCAGCTTGAAGGGACTAGCGGCCAATGAGCAGTTCTTC; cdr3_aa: CASSLKGLAANEQFF
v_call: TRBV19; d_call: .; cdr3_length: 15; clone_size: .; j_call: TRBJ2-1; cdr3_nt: TGTGCAGTCCTGGGGGGATCAAGCTCCTACAATGAGCAGTTCTTC; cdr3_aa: CAVLGGSSSYNEQFF
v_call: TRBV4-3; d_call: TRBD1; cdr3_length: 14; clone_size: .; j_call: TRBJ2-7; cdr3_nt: TGCGCCAGCAGCCACACAGGGGGGTCTTACGAGCAGTACTTC; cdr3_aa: CASSHTGGSYEQYF
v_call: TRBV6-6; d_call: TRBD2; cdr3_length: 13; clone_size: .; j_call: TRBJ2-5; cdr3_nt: TGTGCCAGCAGTTTCGCGGGGGAAGAGACCCAGTACTTC; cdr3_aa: CASSFAGEETQYF
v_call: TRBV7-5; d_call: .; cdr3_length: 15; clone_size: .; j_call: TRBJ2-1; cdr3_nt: TGTGCCAGAACCGGACTAGCGGGGCCCTACAATGAGCAGTTCTTC; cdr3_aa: CARTGLAGPYNEQFF
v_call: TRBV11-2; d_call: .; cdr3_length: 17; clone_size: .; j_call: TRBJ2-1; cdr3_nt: TGTGCCAGCAGCTTGAGGGGGACGGGAGGCACCTACAATGAGCAGTTCTTC; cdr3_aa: CASSLRGTGGTYNEQFF
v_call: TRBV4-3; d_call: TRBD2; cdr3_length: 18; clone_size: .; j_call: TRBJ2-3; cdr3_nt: TGCGCCAGCAGCCAAGGGAGCACCGGGACTAGCGGGTTTGATACGCAGTATTTT; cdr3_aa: CASSQGSTGTSGFDTQYF
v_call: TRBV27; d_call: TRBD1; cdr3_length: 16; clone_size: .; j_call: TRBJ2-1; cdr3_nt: TGTGCCAGCAAGGGACAGGGAGTTTGGCAAGGAAATGAGCAGTTCTTC; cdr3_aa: CASKGQGVWQGNEQFF
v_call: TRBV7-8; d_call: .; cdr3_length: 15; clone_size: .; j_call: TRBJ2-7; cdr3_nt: TGTGCCAGCAGTTTCAACTCGGGAGACACCTTCGAGCAGTACTTC; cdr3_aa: CASSFNSGDTFEQYF
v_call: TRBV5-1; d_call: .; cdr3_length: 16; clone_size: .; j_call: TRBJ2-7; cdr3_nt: TGCGCCAGCAGCTCGGCGGCGGCAGGGGAAAATAACGAGCAGTACTTC; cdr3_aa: CASSSAAAGENNEQYF
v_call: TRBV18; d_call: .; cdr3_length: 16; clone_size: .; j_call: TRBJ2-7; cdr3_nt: TGTGCCAGCTCACCGGAAGATCCACTATTTCCTTGGGAGCAGTACTTC; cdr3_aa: CASSPEDPLFPWEQYF